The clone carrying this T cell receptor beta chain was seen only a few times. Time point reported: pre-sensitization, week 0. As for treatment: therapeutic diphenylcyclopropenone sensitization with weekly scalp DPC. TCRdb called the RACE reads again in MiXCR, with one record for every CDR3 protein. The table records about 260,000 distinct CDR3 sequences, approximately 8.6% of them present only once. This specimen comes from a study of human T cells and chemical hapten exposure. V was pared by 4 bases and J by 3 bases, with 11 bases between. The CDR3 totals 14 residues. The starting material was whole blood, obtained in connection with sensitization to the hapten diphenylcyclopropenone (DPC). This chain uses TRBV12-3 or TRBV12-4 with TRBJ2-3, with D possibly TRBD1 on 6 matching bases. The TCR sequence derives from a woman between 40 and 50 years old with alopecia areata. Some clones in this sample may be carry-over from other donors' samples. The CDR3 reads CASSYRDGTDTQYF. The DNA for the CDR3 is TGTGCCAGCAGTTACAGGGATGGGACAGATACGCAGTATTTT.